The 3 T cell receptor beta chains in this list originate from one sample, sequenced in a study of T cell changes during pregnancy in multiple sclerosis. The method was immunoSEQ multiplex PCR; TCRdb's version includes in-frame clones alone and lacks a portion of them. The sample carries about 73,000 clones, roughly 92% recorded once. The starting material was peripheral blood, obtained in the third trimester of pregnancy. These receptors came from a female donor in good health, enrolled as a control in a pregnancy study.

J is TRBJ2-3 and V is TRBV19; 10 bases are shared with TRBD2. The V gene's germline CDR1 is LNHDA and CDR2 SQIVND (reference sequence). The CDR3 runs to 17 residues. With 5 bases clipped from V and 6 bases from J, the junction kept 14 bases outside the gene matches. The CDR3 nucleotides are TGTGCCAGTAGTGACCTGGGGAGCGGGGGGGCTAAGGATACGCAGTATTTT. Protein product: CASSDLGSGGAKDTQYF.

The genes are TRBV28 and TRBJ1-5; 7 nucleotides agree with TRBD1. V was pared by 5 bases and J by 7 bases, with 8 bases of the junction left unmatched. The V gene's germline CDR1 is MDHEN and CDR2 SYDVKM. The CDR3 spans 14 residues. CDR3 in amino acids: CASSDRTGGQPQHF. The CDR3 DNA reads as TGTGCCAGCAGTGACCGGACAGGCGGGCAGCCCCAGCATTTT.

In the case of this clone: Other DNA sequences of this sample code for an identical CDR3. The rearrangement joins TRBV19 to TRBJ1-2, with D tentatively TRBD1 (6 bases). Trimming took 10 bases from V and 1 from J, leaving 19 bases between them. The CDR3 is made up of 15 amino acids. The germline V gene encodes CDR1 LNHDA and CDR2 SQIVND (reference sequence). The CDR3 reads CAILPGGGLNYGYTF. In nucleotides, the CDR3 is TGTGCCATCCTCCCGGGGGGCGGTCTTAACTATGGCTACACCTTC.